The TCR beta chain described here comes from a study of blood T cells in healthy people across ages. The study's findings and limits: The study found TCR beta diversity correlated strongly with naive T cell percentage.

Remarks on this clonotype: The antigen is not known.

The authors ran a second PCR of 7 to 11 cycles using a sample-barcoded 5' primer and a J-beta primer mix. TCRdb re-analysed the 5' RACE reads in MiXCR, keeping a single row per CDR3 protein. The table has under 1,000,000 distinct CDR3 sequences, about half seen once. CDR3 size: 15 residues. Germline CDR1 is MGHRA and CDR2 is YSYEKL. Deletions cut 0 bases from V and 1 base from J, with 10 bases between. This TCR derives from a man at least 80 years old in good health. The rearrangement joins TRBV4-1 to TRBJ2-7, with unresolved D. Material: blood. This chain's CDR3 is CASSQDSHPSYEQYF. In nucleotides, the CDR3 is TGCGCCAGCAGCCAAGACAGCCACCCATCCTACGAGCAGTACTTC.